Below, one T cell receptor (beta chain) is given with its context. V was clipped by 4 bases and J by 3 bases; unmatched bases: 3. Germline values: CDR1 SGHNT, CDR2 YYREEE (reference sequence). CDR3 length equals 14 residues. The data were taken from a study of T cell clonotyping in hematopoietic cell transplantation. Profiled with immunoSEQ multiplex PCR; TCRdb holds only in-frame clones, not every one. The sample includes roughly 16,000 clones, about 92% of them seen just once. Time point in this sample: recipient sample about 28 days before transplant, after cytoreduction. The clonotype was recovered from a man between 18 and 35 years old with biphenotypic leukemia. Some clones in this sample may be carry-over from other donors' samples. The chain has TRBV5-4 and TRBJ2-4, with 8 bases identical to TRBD2. The sequencing here drew on peripheral blood mononuclear cells, taken before stem cell transplant. CDR3 DNA sequence: TGTGCCAGCAGCCGGGAGGGGCACAAAAACATTCAGTACTTC. Its translation: CASSREGHKNIQYF.